This passage covers 13 T cell receptor beta chains from one sample sequenced in a study of OX40 agonist ivuxolimab in advanced cancers. TCRdb keeps only in-frame clones here, not all; method: immunoSEQ multiplex PCR. The repertoire consists of fewer than 40,000 clones, with over 75% occurring once and the leading ten covering 11%. Sample: CD4+ or CD8+ T cells sorted from blood, taken in a trial of the OX40 agonist ivuxolimab. All receptors come from an adult with an advanced solid tumor such as melanoma, head and neck, liver or kidney cancer.

The chain is built from TRBV6-1 and TRBJ2-7, with D perhaps TRBD1 or TRBD2 (5 bases each). The CDR3 loop spans 12 amino acids. Germline loops: CDR1 MNHNS, CDR2 SASEGT. Between the trimmed V and J ends, which lost 8 bases and 5 bases, there was a span of 13 bases. CDR3 loop: CASGRGDHEQYF. The DNA for the CDR3 is TGTGCCAGCGGCAGAGGGGACCACGAGCAGTACTTC.

The chain recombines TRBV29-1 with TRBJ1-4, with 7 bases lining up with TRBD1. Germline CDR1 SQVTM, CDR2 ANQGSEA. V lost 7 bases to trimming and J lost 7 bases; unmatched junction nucleotides: 9. The CDR3 totals 13 residues. The CDR3 coding sequence is TGCAGCGCCATGACAGGGAGGGGTGAAAAACTGTTTTTT. Encoded protein: CSAMTGRGEKLFF.

This clone was seen just once. This chain uses TRBV28 with TRBJ2-2; tentatively, D is TRBD1 (6 bases). CDR3 length: 12 residues. The germline V and J ends were trimmed by 7 bases and 5 bases, with 8 bases remaining between them. Per germline, CDR1 MDHEN and CDR2 SYDVKM. The CDR3 loop reads CASTRGTGELFF. The CDR3 region has the DNA TGTGCCAGCACGAGGGGGACCGGGGAGCTGTTTTTT. Based on the CDR3 plus reference TRBV28 and TRBJ2-2, the full variable domain is DVKVTQSSRYLVKRTGEKVFLECVQDMDHENMFWYRQDPGLGLRLIYFSYDVKMKEKGDIPEGYSVSREKKERFSLILESASTNQTSMYLCASTRGTGELFFGEGSRLTVL.

The chain uses TRBV6-1 and TRBJ1-2, with D possibly being TRBD1 (5 bases). V was pared by 7 bases and J by 1 base, with 13 bases between. In germline, CDR1 is MNHNS, CDR2 SASEGT. CDR3 size: 14 residues. This chain's CDR3 is CASIPGPRNYGYTF. In DNA form, the CDR3 reads TGTGCCAGCATTCCGGGACCGCGTAACTATGGCTACACCTTC.

This clone occurred a few times. The V call is TRBV13, the J call TRBJ2-7, with 10 nucleotides matching TRBD1. Trimming cost V 3 bases and J 4 bases; bases outside gene matches: 6. The CDR3 consists of 15 residues. Germline CDR1 is PRHDT and CDR2 is FYEKMQ (reference sequence). The CDR3 sequence: CASSFRDRGVYEQYF. The CDR3 DNA reads TGTGCCAGCAGCTTCCGGGACAGGGGCGTTTACGAGCAGTACTTC.

The chain recombines TRBV7-9 with TRBJ1-4, with D unclear. Looked up from germline, CDR1 is SEHNR and CDR2 is FQNEAQ (reference sequence). V was clipped by 4 bases and J by 8 bases, with 5 bases between them. The CDR3 is 11 amino acids. The CDR3 bases are TGTGCCAGCAGCTCCTCAGAAAAACTGTTTTTT. Protein sequence: CASSSSEKLFF.

This chain joins TRBV9 and TRBJ2-2; D is undetermined. The germline V gene has CDR1 SGDLS and CDR2 YYNGEE. The CDR3 consists of 13 residues. With 0 bases removed from V and 4 bases from J, the gap between germline ends came to 4 bases. CDR3 loop: CASSVGSTGELFF. The CDR3 DNA follows: TGTGCCAGCAGCGTAGGTTCCACCGGGGAGCTGTTTTTT. Complete variable domain (other parts from reference TRBV9 and TRBJ2-2): DSGVTQTPKHLITATGQRVTLRCSPRSGDLSVYWYQQSLDQGLQFLIQYYNGEERAKGNILERFSAQQFPDLHSELNLSSLELGDSALYFCASSVGSTGELFFGEGSRLTVL.

The CDR3 sequence is CASSLGSYRELDGYTF. Written as DNA, the CDR3 is TGTGCCAGCAGCTTAGGCAGCTACAGGGAGTTAGATGGCTACACCTTC. The chain recombines TRBV11-2 with TRBJ1-2; D perhaps matches TRBD1 (6 bases). Per germline, CDR1 SGHAT and CDR2 FQNNGV. The CDR3 consists of 16 residues. The germline V and J ends were trimmed by 1 base and 6 bases, with 18 bases remaining between them.

This sequence joins TRBV7-8 and TRBJ2-1; 11 nucleotides match TRBD2. CDR1 is SGHVS, CDR2 FQNEAQ, per germline. The CDR3 is 15 residues long. The junction had 2 bases not matched to a gene; V was cut back by 3 bases and J by 4 bases. The CDR3 coding sequence is TGTGCCAGCAGCTTTACTAGCGGGGGTTACAATGAGCAGTTCTTC. It encodes CASSFTSGGYNEQFF.

The V gene is TRBV7-9, the J gene TRBJ2-2, with a tentative D call TRBD1 (5 bases). Germline-derived CDR1 and CDR2 are SEHNR and FQNEAQ (reference sequence). CDR3 length: 16 residues. Deletions cut 4 bases from V and 7 bases from J, with 19 bases between. Written as DNA, the CDR3 is TGTGCCAGCAGCTCAACCCTCCCCCCAGGGCGCGGGGAGCTGTTTTTT. Translating it yields CASSSTLPPGRGELFF.

The chain links TRBV5-6 to TRBJ1-1, with 7 bases that match TRBD1. V lost 2 bases, J lost 0 bases, and 10 bases stayed unmatched. Germline V gene lookup returns CDR1 SGHDT and CDR2 YYEEEE. The CDR3 totals 17 residues. The CDR3 DNA sequence: TGTGCCAGCAGCTTACGACAGGGAGGGGGAATGAACACTGAAGCTTTCTTT. Residues: CASSLRQGGGMNTEAFF.

Here the CDR3 reads CASSLGEKLFF. The CDR3 coding sequence is TGTGCCAGCAGCTTAGGTGAAAAACTGTTTTTT. The chain has TRBV11-2 and TRBJ1-4; D ambiguous. Germline assignment: CDR1 SGHAT and CDR2 FQNNGV. The CDR3 spans 11 residues. V was cut by 1 base and J by 7 bases, with 1 base left in between. Full variable domain (rest looked up from reference TRBV11-2 and TRBJ1-4): EAGVAQSPRYKIIEKRQSVAFWCNPISGHATLYWYQQILGQGPKLLIQFQNNGVVDDSQLPKDRFSAERLKGVDSTLKIQPAKLEDSAVYLCASSLGEKLFFGSGTQLSVL.

The chain employs TRBV21-1 and TRBJ2-1; TRBD1, the table's D call, lacks a check against the DNA. TRBV21-1 is annotated as a pseudogene. The CDR3 has 16 residues. CDR3 in DNA: TGTGCCAGCAGCAAAGTGCCGGGACAGGGCGACAATGAGCAGTTCTTC. Protein product: CASSKVPGQGDNEQFF.